This T cell receptor (beta chain) was sequenced for a study of blood T cell repertoires in COVID-19. About the research overall: Acute-phase and convalescent COVID-19 samples originated in the United States, Italy and Spain.

Using immunoSEQ multiplex PCR, the repertoire was profiled, and TCRdb retains in-frame clones only, with some absent. This table holds about 160,000 clones, around 78% found once. This clone occurred once. Trimming took 1 base from V and 0 from J, leaving 7 bases between them. CDR3 length equals 15 residues. Looked up from germline, CDR1 is MGHDK and CDR2 is SYGVNS. This sequence was found in a woman in her 50s who had recovered from COVID-19. The rearrangement links TRBV25-1 to TRBJ2-4; no definite D call. What was sequenced was PBMCs or T cells enriched from blood (not recorded which). The CDR3 is CASSESGIAKNIQYF. Written as DNA, the CDR3 is TGTGCCAGCAGTGAATCAGGTATAGCCAAAAACATTCAGTACTTC.